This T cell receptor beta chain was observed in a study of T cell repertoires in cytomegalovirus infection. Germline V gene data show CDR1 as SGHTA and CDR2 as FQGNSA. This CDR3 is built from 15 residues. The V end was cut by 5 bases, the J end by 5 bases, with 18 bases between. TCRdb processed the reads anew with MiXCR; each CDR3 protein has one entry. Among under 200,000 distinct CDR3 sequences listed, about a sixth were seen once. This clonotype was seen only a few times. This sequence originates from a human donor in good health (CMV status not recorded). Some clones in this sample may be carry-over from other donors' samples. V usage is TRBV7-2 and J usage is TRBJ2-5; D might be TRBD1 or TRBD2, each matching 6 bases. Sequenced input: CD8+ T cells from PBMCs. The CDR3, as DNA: TGTGCCAGCAGCCCTTGGGGGGCCAAAGGGGAGACCCAGTACTTC. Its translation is CASSPWGAKGETQYF.